This T cell receptor beta chain was retrieved from a study of cytotoxic CD8 clonotypes in ibrutinib-treated CLL. General observations from the study: Collection times varied between progressing and sustained-remission patients.

V lost 4 bases, J lost 7 bases, and 14 bases lay in between. Germline-derived CDR1 and CDR2 are KGHSH and LQKENI. The CDR3 contains 14 residues. Assay: immunoSEQ multiplex PCR; the TCRdb copy retains only in-frame clones and omits some. The top ten clones hold around 23% of a sample with about 92,000 clones, 75% to 80% of them seen once. On this clone: Its target is unknown.

This clonotype originated in a human donor with chronic lymphocytic leukemia. The sample was PBMCs, taken after 24 months of ibrutinib treatment. This sequence joins TRBV18 and TRBJ1-5; D may be TRBD1 (5 bases). CDR3 DNA: TGTGCCAGCTCACGCGGGACGGAAGGGCAGCCCCAGCATTTT. As protein: CASSRGTEGQPQHF.